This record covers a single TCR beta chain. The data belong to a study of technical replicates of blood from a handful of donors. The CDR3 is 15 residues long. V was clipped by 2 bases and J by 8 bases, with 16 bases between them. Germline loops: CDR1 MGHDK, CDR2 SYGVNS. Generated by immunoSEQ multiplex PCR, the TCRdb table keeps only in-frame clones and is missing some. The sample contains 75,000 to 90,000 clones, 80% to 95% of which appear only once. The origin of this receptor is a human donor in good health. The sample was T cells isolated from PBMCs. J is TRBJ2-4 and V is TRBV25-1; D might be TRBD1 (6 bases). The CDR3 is CASSENRVLIDIQYF. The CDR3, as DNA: TGTGCCAGCAGTGAAAACAGGGTTTTGATAGACATTCAGTACTTC.